This is a list of T cell receptor beta chains from one sample in a study of T-cell memory formation after mild COVID-19. One entry per CDR3 protein, called by TCRdb with MiXCR from the 5' RACE reads. This table holds 550,000 to 700,000 distinct CDR3 sequences, 18% found once. The sequenced sample was PBMCs or a T cell subset sorted from them (not recorded which). These receptors all stem from an adult woman who had mild COVID-19 (a few samples of this study predate the infection). Cell type and time point are not known. Each CDR3 is given with its conserved first and last residue. A D gene is named only where the DNA matches it firmly. Not all rows give a size; the values are once, few, many and, for expanded clones, a class.

j_call,d_call,clone_size,v_call,cdr3_nt,cdr3_aa
TRBJ2-7,TRBD1,many,TRBV5-1,TGCGCCAGCAGCTTTGGGACAGCATCCTACGAGCAGTACTTC,CASSFGTASYEQYF
TRBJ2-7,-,-,TRBV6-5,TGTGCCAGCAGTTACGACCACTACGAGCAGTACTTC,CASSYDHYEQYF
TRBJ1-1,-,few,TRBV25-1,TGTGCCAGCAGTGAATTTGGCAGCTCGAACACTGAAGCTTTCTTT,CASSEFGSSNTEAFF
TRBJ2-3,-,-,TRBV5-1,TGCGCCAGCAGCGCCGGTGGTAATACGCAGTATTTT,CASSAGGNTQYF
TRBJ1-6,TRBD1,many,TRBV5-1,TGCGCCAGCCGATTGGACAGGGGCCTTGGGTCACCCCTCCACTTT,CASRLDRGLGSPLHF
TRBJ1-2,-,-,TRBV9,TGTGCCAGCACCGGGGGAAAGGTCGGCTACACCTTC,CASTGGKVGYTF
TRBJ2-3,TRBD1,-,TRBV3-1,TGTGCCAGCGGATTAAATGGACAGGCAGATACGCAGTATTTT,CASGLNGQADTQYF
TRBJ2-2,-,few,TRBV27,TGTGCCAGCTCCTCCCCCCCGAACACCGGGGAGCTGTTTTTT,CASSSPPNTGELFF
TRBJ2-7,-,few,TRBV6-5,TGTGCCAGCAGTCGATATGTGGGCTACGAGCAGTACTTC,CASSRYVGYEQYF
TRBJ2-1,-,many,TRBV5-1,TGCGCCAGCAGCGCCGGGTGGACGGGTAATGAGCAGTTCTTC,CASSAGWTGNEQFF
TRBJ2-1,TRBD2,-,TRBV6-1,TGTGCCAGCAGAGGACTAGCGGGAGGGTTCAATGAGCAGTTCTTC,CASRGLAGGFNEQFF
TRBJ1-1,TRBD1,-,TRBV4-3,TGCGCCAGCAGCCAAGAAGGTGCCCAGGGGGGGCGAAACACTGAAGCTTTCTTT,CASSQEGAQGGRNTEAFF
TRBJ1-1,-,few,TRBV18,TGTGCCAGCTCACCGACCCAAGGACGGACGAACACTGAAGCTTTCTTT,CASSPTQGRTNTEAFF
TRBJ1-1,-,-,TRBV29-1,TGCAGCGTTTCTTCCGCCCGGAACACTGAAGCTTTCTTT,CSVSSARNTEAFF
TRBJ1-3,TRBD1,-,TRBV6-1,TGTGCCAGCAGTGGGAGGACAGGGGCGAGGAGAAACACCATATATTTT,CASSGRTGARRNTIYF
TRBJ2-7,-,few,TRBV7-2,TGTGCCAGCAGCCCCGGGCGGAGGGGGCAGTACTTC,CASSPGRRGQYF
TRBJ2-1,-,-,TRBV24-1,TGTGCCACCAGTGAACGAATTAGTGAGCAGTTCTTC,CATSERISEQFF
TRBJ2-7,TRBD1,few,TRBV7-3,TGTGCCAGCAGCCCCCGGCGGGACAGGGTCTCCTACGAGCAGTACTTC,CASSPRRDRVSYEQYF
TRBJ2-7,TRBD2,few,TRBV25-1,TGTGCCAGCAGTGGGGGACTAGCGGGAACCTACGAGCAGTACTTC,CASSGGLAGTYEQYF
TRBJ1-2,TRBD1,few,TRBV5-1,TGCGCCAGCAGCTTCGGTGACGCCGGGACAGGGAACTATGGCTACACCTTC,CASSFGDAGTGNYGYTF
TRBJ2-6,TRBD1,-,TRBV20-1,TGCAGTGCTTCCCGACAGGGGGCAGCTGGGGCCAACGTCCTGACTTTC,CSASRQGAAGANVLTF
TRBJ2-1,-,many,TRBV30,TGTGCCTGGAACAGGGAGGGTAACAATGAGCAGTTCTTC,CAWNREGNNEQFF
TRBJ2-7,TRBD2,-,TRBV7-2,TGTGCCAGCAGCGCCGGGACTAGCGAGTACGAGCAGTACTTC,CASSAGTSEYEQYF
TRBJ2-4,TRBD1,-,TRBV27,TGTGCCAGCAGAACTATTACAGGGGGAAACATTCAGTACTTC,CASRTITGGNIQYF
TRBJ1-4,-,-,TRBV2,TGTGCCAGCAGTACCACAGCGGCAACTAATGAAAAACTGTTTTTT,CASSTTAATNEKLFF
TRBJ1-3,-,few,TRBV6-6,TGTGCCAGCAGTTTAAATCCGGGCAATCTTGGAAACACCATATATTTT,CASSLNPGNLGNTIYF
TRBJ2-1,TRBD2,-,TRBV6-1,TGTGCCAGCAGTGAGGTAGCGGGGCCTAATGAGCAGTTCTTC,CASSEVAGPNEQFF
TRBJ2-2,-,-,TRBV5-1,TGCGCCAGCAGCCCCGGTGGTGGGCTCGCCGGGGAGCTGTTTTTT,CASSPGGGLAGELFF
TRBJ2-1,TRBD2,-,TRBV3-1,TGTGCCAGCAGCCCGACTAGCGGGGCTATCAATGAGCAGTTCTTC,CASSPTSGAINEQFF
TRBJ2-2,-,few,TRBV15,TGTGCCACCCTCCCGGGGTTAGGCGAGAACACCGGGGAGCTGTTTTTT,CATLPGLGENTGELFF
TRBJ2-1,-,-,TRBV7-9,TGTGCCAGCATCGCGGGACTGGGGCCCTACAATGAGCAGTTCTTC,CASIAGLGPYNEQFF
TRBJ2-7,-,-,TRBV12-3/TRBV12-4,TGTGCCAGCAGTCACCTAATATCCTACGAGCAGTACTTC,CASSHLISYEQYF
TRBJ2-3,TRBD1,few,TRBV5-1,TGCGCCAGCAGCTTCCGGGACAGGGGGCTGGATACGCAGTATTTT,CASSFRDRGLDTQYF
TRBJ2-1,-,few,TRBV12-3/TRBV12-4,TGTGCCAGCAGTTTGTCGGGCTCCGGTGAGCAGTTCTTC,CASSLSGSGEQFF
TRBJ1-5,-,-,TRBV19,TGTGCCAGTAGTGACAGGCAAGGCCAGCCCCAGCATTTT,CASSDRQGQPQHF
TRBJ1-1,-,-,TRBV30,TGTGCCTGGACCCGGGTTGGAATCACTGAAGCTTTCTTT,CAWTRVGITEAFF
TRBJ2-2,TRBD2,few,TRBV20-1,TGCAGTGCTCACCCGGGACTAGCGGGGTTAAAAGCCGGGGAGCTGTTTTTT,CSAHPGLAGLKAGELFF
TRBJ1-5,TRBD1,few,TRBV4-2,TGTGCCAGCAGCCAGGATGGGACAGCTAGCAATCAGCCCCAGCATTTT,CASSQDGTASNQPQHF
TRBJ1-4,-,-,TRBV7-9,TGTGCCAGCAGCTTAGATCAACTTAATGAAAAACTGTTTTTT,CASSLDQLNEKLFF
TRBJ2-7,TRBD2,-,TRBV5-5,TGTGCCAGCAGCTCAGTGACTAGCGGATCCTACGAGCAGTACTTC,CASSSVTSGSYEQYF
TRBJ1-6,-,few,TRBV3-1,TGTGCCAGCAGCCAAGTAGGGGCACCCCTCCACTTT,CASSQVGAPLHF
TRBJ2-1,-,few,TRBV11-1,TGTGCCAGCAGCTTAATCTCTACAGGGAACAATGAGCAGTTCTTC,CASSLISTGNNEQFF
TRBJ1-5,-,-,TRBV15,TGTGCCACCAGCAAGGGGTGGGAGCAGCCCCAGCATTTT,CATSKGWEQPQHF
TRBJ2-1,-,few,TRBV4-1,TGCGCCAGCAGCCAAGATGACAGCTCCTACAATGAGCAGTTCTTC,CASSQDDSSYNEQFF
TRBJ1-1,TRBD1,many,TRBV27,TGTGCCAGCAGTTTCCGGGCAGGGGGGGCTGTGAACACTGAAGCTTTCTTT,CASSFRAGGAVNTEAFF
TRBJ2-1,-,few,TRBV7-8,TGTGCCAGCACCCTAGACGGGGTGGTAGCGTTCTACAATGAGCAGTTCTTC,CASTLDGVVAFYNEQFF
TRBJ1-1,TRBD1,many,TRBV7-9,TGTGCCAGCAGCCCCGGGACAGTCTACACTGAAGCTTTCTTT,CASSPGTVYTEAFF
TRBJ2-1,-,many,TRBV7-8,TGTGCCAGCAGCTTAAGCCAGCGTCAGGATGAGCAGTTCTTC,CASSLSQRQDEQFF
TRBJ2-1,-,-,TRBV11-2,TGTGCCAGCAGCTTTGGCGGGGTAAGCTCCTACAATGAGCAGTTCTTC,CASSFGGVSSYNEQFF
TRBJ2-2,-,many,TRBV5-1,TGCGCCAGCAGCCCCCGTAGGGGTGGAACCGGGGAGCTGTTTTTT,CASSPRRGGTGELFF
TRBJ2-1,-,-,TRBV6-4,TGTGCCAGCCGGTGGGGACGACAGGTACCGACCAATGAGCAGTTCTTC,CASRWGRQVPTNEQFF
TRBJ2-4,-,few,TRBV23-1,TGCGCCAGCAGGACAGTAGCCAAAAACATTCAGTACTTC,CASRTVAKNIQYF
TRBJ1-2,-,few,TRBV7-2,TGTGCCAGCAGCTTAGTTTCCGGGGAGAGCTATGGCTACACCTTC,CASSLVSGESYGYTF
TRBJ2-2,TRBD1,-,TRBV3-1,TGTGCCAGCAGCCAAGAGGACAGGGCGAGCACCGGGGAGCTGTTTTTT,CASSQEDRASTGELFF
TRBJ2-3,TRBD2,-,TRBV3-1,TGTGCCAGCAGCCAAGATAGACTAGCGGGAGGCCCCACAGATACGCAGTATTTT,CASSQDRLAGGPTDTQYF